What follows is one T cell receptor (beta chain) and its context. The CDR3 contains 15 residues. V was clipped by 2 bases and J by 3 bases, with 17 bases between them. The V gene's germline CDR1 is SQVTM and CDR2 ANQGSEA. These data come from a study of blood T cell repertoires in COVID-19. Study context: Material from acute and convalescent COVID-19 was sourced from the United States, Italy and Spain. Nucleic acid was either cDNA or gDNA, and it came from T cells, B-cell-depleted T cells, or PBMCs.

In the source study's methods: Researchers report that nucleated cell counts were estimated from reference gene primer amplification. The protocol was immunoSEQ multiplex PCR, while the TCRdb copy is restricted to in-frame clones and leaves out a portion. V and J calls and clone size are given by that table; D and trimming were obtained from the DNA. The table lists 150,000 to 200,000 clones, more than 60% of them singletons. This TCR came from a man in his forties or fifties who had recovered from COVID-19. The chain couples TRBV29-1 to TRBJ2-7; a possible D gene is TRBD2 (5 bases). Sequenced material: peripheral blood. As DNA, the CDR3 is TGCAGCGTTGAACTCCTGGACGGGGAATACTACGAGCAGTACTTC. Its protein product is CSVELLDGEYYEQYF.